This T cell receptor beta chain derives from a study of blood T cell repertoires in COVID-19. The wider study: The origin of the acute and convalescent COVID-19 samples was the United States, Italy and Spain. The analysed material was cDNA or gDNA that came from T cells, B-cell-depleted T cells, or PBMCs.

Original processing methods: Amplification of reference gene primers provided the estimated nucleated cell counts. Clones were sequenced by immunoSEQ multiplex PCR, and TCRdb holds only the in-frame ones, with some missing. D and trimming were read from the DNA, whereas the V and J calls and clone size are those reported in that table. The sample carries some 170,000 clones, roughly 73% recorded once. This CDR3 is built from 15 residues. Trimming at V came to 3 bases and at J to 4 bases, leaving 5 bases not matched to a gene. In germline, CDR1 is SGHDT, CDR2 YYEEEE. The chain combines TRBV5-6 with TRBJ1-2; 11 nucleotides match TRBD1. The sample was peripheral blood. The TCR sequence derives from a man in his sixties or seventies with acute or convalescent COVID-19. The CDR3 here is CASSSRTGGGYGYTF. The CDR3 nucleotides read TGTGCCAGCAGCTCGCGGACAGGGGGCGGCTATGGCTACACCTTC.